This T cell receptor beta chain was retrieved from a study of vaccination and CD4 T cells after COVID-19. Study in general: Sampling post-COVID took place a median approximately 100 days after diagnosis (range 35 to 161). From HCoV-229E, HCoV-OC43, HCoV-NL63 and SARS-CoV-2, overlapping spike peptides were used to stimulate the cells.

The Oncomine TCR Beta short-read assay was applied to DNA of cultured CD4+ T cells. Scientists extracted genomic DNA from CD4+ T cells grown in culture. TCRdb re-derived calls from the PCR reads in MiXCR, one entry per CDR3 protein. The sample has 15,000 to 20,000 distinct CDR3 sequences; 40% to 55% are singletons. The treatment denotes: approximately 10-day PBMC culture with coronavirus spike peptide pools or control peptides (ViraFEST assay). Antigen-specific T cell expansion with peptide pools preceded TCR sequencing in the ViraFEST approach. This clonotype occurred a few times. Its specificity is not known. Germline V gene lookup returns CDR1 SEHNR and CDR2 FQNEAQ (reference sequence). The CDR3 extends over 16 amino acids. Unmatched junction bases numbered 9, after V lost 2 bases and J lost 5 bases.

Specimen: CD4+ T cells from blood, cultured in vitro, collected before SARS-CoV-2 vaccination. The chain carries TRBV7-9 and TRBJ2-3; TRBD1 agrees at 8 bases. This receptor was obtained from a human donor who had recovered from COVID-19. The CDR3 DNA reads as TGTGCCAGCAGCTTACTGGACAGGGTAAGAGGAGATACGCAGTATTTT. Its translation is CASSLLDRVRGDTQYF.